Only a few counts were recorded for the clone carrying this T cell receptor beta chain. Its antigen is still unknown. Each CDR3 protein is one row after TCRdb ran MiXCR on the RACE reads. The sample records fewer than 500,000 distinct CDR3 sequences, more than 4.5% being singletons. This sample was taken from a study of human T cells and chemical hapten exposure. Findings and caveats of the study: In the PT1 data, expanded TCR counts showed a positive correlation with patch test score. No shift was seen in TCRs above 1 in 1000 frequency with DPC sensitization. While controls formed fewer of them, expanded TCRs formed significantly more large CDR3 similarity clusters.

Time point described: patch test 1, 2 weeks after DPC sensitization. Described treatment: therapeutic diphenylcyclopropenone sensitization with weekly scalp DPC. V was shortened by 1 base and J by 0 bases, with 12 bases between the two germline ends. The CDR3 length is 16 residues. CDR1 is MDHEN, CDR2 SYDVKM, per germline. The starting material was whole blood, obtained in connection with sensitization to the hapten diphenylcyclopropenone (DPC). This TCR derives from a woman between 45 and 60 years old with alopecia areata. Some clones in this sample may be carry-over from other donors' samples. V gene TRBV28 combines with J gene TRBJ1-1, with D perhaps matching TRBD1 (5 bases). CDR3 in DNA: TGTGCCAGCAGTTTATTTAGGCAGGGAGTGAACACTGAAGCTTTCTTT. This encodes CASSLFRQGVNTEAFF. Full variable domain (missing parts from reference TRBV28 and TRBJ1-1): DVKVTQSSRYLVKRTGEKVFLECVQDMDHENMFWYRQDPGLGLRLIYFSYDVKMKEKGDIPEGYSVSREKKERFSLILESASTNQTSMYLCASSLFRQGVNTEAFFGQGTRLTVV.